The 14 T cell receptor beta chains below were found in one sample sequenced in a study of blood T cell repertoires in COVID-19 (dated by TCRdb to 2020 to 2022). Library preparation used the immunoSEQ multiplex PCR assay. TCRdb took this table from immuneACCESS and kept in-frame rearrangements with V and J called. Such tables lack part of the clones; where checked against another copy, unresolved V genes explain under half of the gap, and the rest is unexplained. The sample table records about 200,000 clones; just under 85% of these occur just once. The ten biggest clones cover 0.95% of the sample. Specimen: peripheral blood. These receptors came from a man between 60 and 75 years old with COVID-19, enrolled during active disease.

The chain couples TRBV3-1 (or the pseudogene TRBV3-2) to TRBJ1-1, with unresolved D. V lost 6 bases and J 5 bases, leaving 10 bases between the germline ends. The germline gives CDR1 LGHDT, CDR2 YNNKEL (reference sequence). The CDR3 runs to 12 residues. The CDR3 DNA reads TGTGCCAGCAGAAAAGCGGGTACTGAAGCTTTCTTT. This translates into CASRKAGTEAFF.

The chain carries TRBV7-8 and TRBJ2-7; 9 bases line up with TRBD1. V shed 4 bases and J 3 bases; nucleotides not matched to a gene: 4. This CDR3 has 14 residues. Germline CDR1 reads SGHVS; CDR2 reads FQNEAQ. The CDR3 reads CASSSDRGNYEQYF. CDR3 DNA sequence: TGTGCCAGCAGCTCGGACAGGGGAAACTACGAGCAGTACTTC.

The genes are TRBV5-4 and TRBJ1-1, with a tentative D call TRBD1 (6 bases). V dropped 4 bases and J dropped 3 bases, with 19 bases sitting between them. The CDR3 has 16 residues. The germline gives CDR1 SGHNT, CDR2 YYREEE (reference sequence). CDR3 DNA sequence: TGTGCCAGCAGCCCTAGGGGGGGCGCATGGGACACTGAAGCTTTCTTT. Residues: CASSPRGGAWDTEAFF.

This sequence joins TRBV11-1 and TRBJ2-1; 7 bases are a match to TRBD2. J gave up 6 bases and V 7 bases, and 6 bases lay outside the gene matches. The length of the CDR3 is 13 residues. Germline assignment: CDR1 SGHAT and CDR2 FQDESV (reference sequence). CDR3 bases: TGTGCCAGCACCTACCGGACTAGCAATGAGCAGTTCTTC. Its protein product is CASTYRTSNEQFF. Full variable domain (outside the CDR3, taken from reference TRBV11-1 and TRBJ2-1): EAEVAQSPRYKITEKSQAVAFWCDPISGHATLYWYRQILGQGPELLVQFQDESVVDDSQLPKDRFSAERLKGVDSTLKIQPAELGDSAMYLCASTYRTSNEQFFGPGTRLTVL.

This chain joins TRBV7-6 and TRBJ2-1; TRBD2 agrees at 14 bases. This CDR3 comprises 15 residues. Germline V gives CDR1 SGHVS, CDR2 FNYEAQ. V dropped 5 bases and J dropped 10; count of bases not matched to a gene: 7. The CDR3 sequence: CASSTGLAGVREQFF. For the CDR3, the DNA is TGTGCCAGCAGCACGGGACTAGCGGGGGTCCGGGAGCAGTTCTTC.

The chain combines TRBV10-3 with TRBJ1-2; D unresolved. The CDR3 spans 13 residues. Deletions cut 6 bases from V and 1 base from J, with 9 bases between. Germline V gives CDR1 ENHRY, CDR2 SYGVKD. This CDR3 reads CAISTESNYGYTF. CDR3 DNA: TGTGCCATCAGCACAGAAAGTAACTATGGCTACACCTTC.

The CDR3 here is CASSTSTSGSSYEQYF. For the CDR3, the DNA is TGTGCCAGCTCAACTTCGACTAGCGGGAGCTCCTACGAGCAGTACTTC. J is TRBJ2-7 and V is TRBV18, with 12 bases that match TRBD2. The CDR3 has 16 amino acids. Germline lookup yields CDR1 KGHSH and CDR2 LQKENI. The junction had 5 bases not matched to a gene; V was cut back by 5 bases and J by 0 bases.

V is TRBV11-2 and J is TRBJ1-6; no firm D call. The CDR3 extends over 13 amino acids. The V end lost 2 bases, the J end lost 8 bases, and 7 bases lay between the germline ends. From germline, CDR1 is SGHAT and CDR2 FQNNGV. CDR3 nucleotides: TGTGCCAGCAGCTTATTGGAGGATTCACCCCTCCACTTT. It codes for CASSLLEDSPLHF. The variable domain in full, completed from reference TRBV11-2 and TRBJ1-6, reads EAGVAQSPRYKIIEKRQSVAFWCNPISGHATLYWYQQILGQGPKLLIQFQNNGVVDDSQLPKDRFSAERLKGVDSTLKIQPAKLEDSAVYLCASSLLEDSPLHFGNGTRLTVT.

V usage is TRBV18 and J usage is TRBJ2-5; no reliable D call. The length of the CDR3 is 13 residues. V was cut by 3 bases and J by 7 bases, with 12 bases left in between. Germline assignment: CDR1 KGHSH and CDR2 LQKENI. The chain's CDR3 is CASSPSESWTQYF. For the CDR3, the DNA is TGTGCCAGCTCACCCTCCGAGAGCTGGACCCAGTACTTC.

This clone was seen a few times. The CDR3 spells CASSEYGQGARGYNEQFF. As DNA, the CDR3 is TGTGCCAGCAGTGAATACGGACAGGGCGCTCGGGGGTACAATGAGCAGTTCTTC. This chain connects TRBV6-1 to TRBJ2-1; TRBD1 aligns across 8 bases. There are 18 residues in the CDR3. CDR1 is MNHNS, CDR2 SASEGT, per germline. Losses at the gene ends were 2 bases for V and 4 bases for J; bases not matched to a gene: 13.

The CDR3 sequence is CASSEMGGATEAFF. The CDR3 bases are TGTGCCAGCAGTGAAATGGGTGGGGCCACTGAAGCTTTCTTT. V is TRBV6-1 and J is TRBJ1-1; D may be TRBD1 (5 bases). The CDR3 consists of 14 residues. Germline values: CDR1 MNHNS, CDR2 SASEGT. The germline V and J ends were trimmed by 2 bases and 4 bases, with 11 bases remaining between them.

With respect to this clone: Other DNA sequences in this sample translate to the same CDR3. V usage is TRBV9 and J usage is TRBJ2-3; no clear D. Per germline, CDR1 SGDLS and CDR2 YYNGEE. V dropped 0 bases and J dropped 0 bases, with 11 bases sitting between them. The CDR3 covers 16 residues. This CDR3 reads CASSVARSSSTDTQYF. For the CDR3, the DNA is TGTGCCAGCAGCGTAGCTAGGTCCTCTAGCACAGATACGCAGTATTTT.

The rearrangement joins TRBV5-1 to TRBJ1-1; 8 bases match TRBD1. The CDR3 consists of 15 residues. The junction had 1 base not matched to a gene; V was cut back by 0 bases and J by 0 bases. Germline CDR1 and CDR2: SGHRS and YFSETQ. CDR3 residues: CASSLVTGVNTEAFF. The CDR3 DNA is TGCGCCAGCAGCTTGGTGACAGGGGTGAACACTGAAGCTTTCTTT.

This clone is a singleton in its sample. The chain links TRBV23-1 to TRBJ2-5, with TRBD1 matching over 8 bases. TRBV23-1 has ORF status, its function being uncertain. The junction had 7 bases not matched to a gene; V was cut back by 6 bases and J by 4 bases. This CDR3 is 14 amino acids long. The CDR3 spells CASSAGQGRETQYF. The CDR3 DNA reads TGCGCCAGCAGCGCCGGACAGGGAAGAGAGACCCAGTACTTC.